A selection of T cell receptor beta chains follows, all from one sample in a study of T cell changes during pregnancy in multiple sclerosis. The data were produced by immunoSEQ multiplex PCR, yet TCRdb's version contains in-frame clones alone and is incomplete. The sample consists of tens of thousands of clones, 75% to 95% of them appearing once. The sample in question was CD4+ T cells from peripheral blood mononuclear cells, obtained before pregnancy. These receptors were obtained from a female donor with multiple sclerosis, enrolled in a pregnancy study. Each CDR3 is given with its conserved first and last residue. D genes are given only for firm matches. Only part of the rows carry a size: once, few, many, or a class if the clone is expanded.

TRBV6-6	15	NA	TRBJ1-5	NA	TGTGCCAGCACCCAGGAGGGGAGAGGGAATCAGCCCCAGCATTTT	CASTQEGRGNQPQHF
TRBV10-1	16	NA	TRBJ2-5	NA	TGCGCCAGCAGTGAGTCTAGCTCCGCGGGGCAAGAGACCCAGTACTTC	CASSESSSAGQETQYF
TRBV5-1	13	NA	TRBJ2-1	NA	TGCGCCAGCGGTTCCACAGGGAACAATGAGCAGTTCTTC	CASGSTGNNEQFF
TRBV25-1	12	NA	TRBJ1-6	few	TGTGCCAGCAGTGAAGGGCCCTCACCCCTCCACTTT	CASSEGPSPLHF
TRBV7-2	15	NA	TRBJ2-3	NA	TGTGCCAGCAGCTTAAGCAGGGCGGCCACAGATACGCAGTATTTT	CASSLSRAATDTQYF
TRBV5-1	15	TRBD1	TRBJ1-2	NA	TGCGCCAGCAGCTTGCCCCAGGGGGCTAACTATGGCTACACCTTC	CASSLPQGANYGYTF
TRBV19	18	TRBD2	TRBJ2-3	NA	TGTGCCAGTAGTTGGGCCAGGGGATCGGGAGGGAGCACAGATACGCAGTATTTT	CASSWARGSGGSTDTQYF
TRBV5-1	15	TRBD1	TRBJ2-2	NA	TGCGCCAGCAGCTCCGGGACAGCTTTTACCGGGGAGCTGTTTTTT	CASSSGTAFTGELFF
TRBV5-1	19	NA	TRBJ1-3	once	TGCGCCAGCAGCTTACCAACGGGGGGAAAGGTATTTTCTGGAAACACCATATATTTT	CASSLPTGGKVFSGNTIYF
TRBV12-5	13	NA	TRBJ1-4	NA	TGTGCTAGTGGTGGACAACCTAATGAAAAACTGTTTTTT	CASGGQPNEKLFF
TRBV19	15	NA	TRBJ2-7	NA	TGTGCCAGTAGTAGAGCAGACAGAGACCTAGGCGAGCAGTACTTC	CASSRADRDLGEQYF
TRBV13	18	TRBD2	TRBJ2-3	once	TGTGCCAGCAGCTTAGGAACTTTAGCGGGAGGGAGCACAGATACGCAGTATTTT	CASSLGTLAGGSTDTQYF
TRBV28	15	NA	TRBJ2-7	NA	TGTGCCAGCAGTTTAACCCAGGGGCTCCGAAGGGAGCAGTACTTC	CASSLTQGLRREQYF
TRBV19	14	TRBD2	TRBJ2-3	NA	TGTGCCAGTAAGCGGGGTGGTCCAACAGATACGCAGTATTTT	CASKRGGPTDTQYF
TRBV28	11	NA	TRBJ2-3	NA	TGTGCCAGCAGGTACACAGATACGCAGTATTTT	CASRYTDTQYF
TRBV2	15	NA	TRBJ2-2	NA	TGTGCCAGCTGCTACAGGGCCTCGAACACCGGGGAGCTGTTTTTT	CASCYRASNTGELFF
TRBV27	15	NA	TRBJ2-1	NA	TGTGCCAGCAGCCGCTCCCCGGGACTTCAAAATGAGCAGTTCTTC	CASSRSPGLQNEQFF
TRBV7-8	13	TRBD2	TRBJ2-7	NA	TGTGCCAGCAGCCCACGGACTAGCGGGATTACCTACTTC	CASSPRTSGITYF
TRBV5-4	17	NA	TRBJ2-7	NA	TGTGCCAGCAGCTCTTCGAGTGGGCAGGGGGGATCCTACGAGCAGTACTTC	CASSSSSGQGGSYEQYF
TRBV25-1	15	NA	TRBJ1-1	NA	TGTGCCAGCAGGCCGTTCGGGAAGGGTGTGACTGAAGCTTTCTTT	CASRPFGKGVTEAFF
TRBV2	15	NA	TRBJ2-2	NA	TGTGCCAGCAGTGAAGCGCTTCGGGGGACCGGGGAGCTGTTTTTT	CASSEALRGTGELFF
TRBV10-3	14	NA	TRBJ2-5	NA	TGTGCCATCAGTGAGGTGGCAGGACAAGAGACCCAGTACTTC	CAISEVAGQETQYF
TRBV5-1	19	NA	TRBJ1-1	NA	TGCGCCAGCAGCTTGGCAGGTCTTACAGGGAGATCGGTCGACACTGAAGCTTTCTTT	CASSLAGLTGRSVDTEAFF
TRBV30	16	TRBD1	TRBJ1-1	NA	TGTGCCTGGAGTGTAGGGGGCAGTGGATTTAACACTGAAGCTTTCTTT	CAWSVGGSGFNTEAFF
TRBV19	14	NA	TRBJ2-2	NA	TGTGCCAGTAATGGGCCATGGAACACCGGGGAGCTGTTTTTT	CASNGPWNTGELFF
TRBV21-1	16	NA	TRBJ2-5	NA	TGTGCCAGCAGCAAGGCGGCTAGCGGGGTTAGGGAGACCCAGTACTTC	CASSKAASGVRETQYF
TRBV27	18	NA	TRBJ1-5	NA	TGTGCCAGCGGACTTAAACAGGGCTGGTGGGGAGGCAATCAGCCCCAGCATTTT	CASGLKQGWWGGNQPQHF
TRBV6-1	14	TRBD1	TRBJ2-1	NA	TGTGCCAGCAATTATGGGACAGGGCCGTATGAGCAGTTCTTC	CASNYGTGPYEQFF
TRBV5-1	16	TRBD1	TRBJ2-7	once	TGCGCCAGCAGCAGAACCGGACAGGGGGCATTCTACGAGCAGTACTTC	CASSRTGQGAFYEQYF
TRBV7-9	15	TRBD2	TRBJ2-1	once	TGTGCCAGCAGCTTAGGGACTAGCGGGATAGATGAGCAGTTCTTC	CASSLGTSGIDEQFF
TRBV7-3	13	TRBD2	TRBJ2-1	NA	TGTGCCAGCAGAAGCGGGGGTAGAGGTGAGCAGTTCTTC	CASRSGGRGEQFF
TRBV5-1	15	TRBD2	TRBJ2-7	NA	TGCGCCAGCAGCTTGCAGCGGGGAGGCTCCTACGAGCAGTACTTC	CASSLQRGGSYEQYF
TRBV6-6	15	NA	TRBJ2-7	NA	TGTGCCAGCAGGACCGGACAGAACTCAAACTACGAGCAGTACTTC	CASRTGQNSNYEQYF
TRBV7-2	15	TRBD2	TRBJ2-3	NA	TGTGCCAGCAGCCCGGGACTAGCGGTACAGGATACGCAGTATTTT	CASSPGLAVQDTQYF
TRBV11-3	19	TRBD1	TRBJ1-5	once	TGTGCCAGCAGCTTTACCCCGGGACAGGGGCGATATAGCAATCAGCCCCAGCATTTT	CASSFTPGQGRYSNQPQHF
TRBV6-1	15	NA	TRBJ1-2	once	TGTGCCAGCAGTGAAGCGCTTCAGGGGACCTATGGCTACACCTTC	CASSEALQGTYGYTF
TRBV15	15	NA	TRBJ1-5	NA	TGTGCCACCAGCAGAGATCCGGGGATCTTTTCGCCCCAGCATTTT	CATSRDPGIFSPQHF
TRBV5-1	16	NA	TRBJ2-2	NA	TGCGCCAGCAGTTCTAAAATCACAGGAAACACCGGGGAGCTGTTTTTT	CASSSKITGNTGELFF
TRBV27	14	NA	TRBJ1-1	NA	TGTGCCAGCACCCAGAGGGACACCGGTTCGGAAGCTTTCTTT	CASTQRDTGSEAFF
TRBV7-3	13	NA	TRBJ2-3	NA	TGTGCCAGCAGCCATCACAGGGAAGATACGCAGTATTTT	CASSHHREDTQYF
TRBV4-2	19	TRBD1	TRBJ1-3	NA	TGTGCCAGCAGCCAAGCAAACCGGGACAGACATTTCTCTGGAAACACCATATATTTT	CASSQANRDRHFSGNTIYF
TRBV15	14	NA	TRBJ2-7	few	TGTGCCACCATGCACGGGGGCGGGAGAGTCGAGCAGTACTTC	CATMHGGGRVEQYF
TRBV30	14	NA	TRBJ1-2	few	TGTGCCTGGAGTGTACGAAGGGGGAACTATGGCTACACCTTC	CAWSVRRGNYGYTF
TRBV11-2	17	TRBD1	TRBJ2-1	NA	TGTGCCAGCAGCGTAGGATTCCGGGACAGGGATGACCATGAGCAGTTCTTC	CASSVGFRDRDDHEQFF
TRBV6-1	14	NA	TRBJ2-1	NA	TGTGCCAGCAGTGAAGCGTCAGGGGGGCCCCGGGGTTTCTTC	CASSEASGGPRGFF